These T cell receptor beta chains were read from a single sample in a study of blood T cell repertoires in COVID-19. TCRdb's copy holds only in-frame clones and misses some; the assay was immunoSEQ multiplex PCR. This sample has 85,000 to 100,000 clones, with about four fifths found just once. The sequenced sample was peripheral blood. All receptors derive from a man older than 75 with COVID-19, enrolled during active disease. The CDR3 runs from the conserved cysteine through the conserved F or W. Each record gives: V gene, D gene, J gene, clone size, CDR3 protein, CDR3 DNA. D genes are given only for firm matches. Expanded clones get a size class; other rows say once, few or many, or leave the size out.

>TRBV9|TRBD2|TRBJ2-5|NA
CASSVGTSGKETQYF
TGTGCCAGCAGCGTGGGCACTAGCGGAAAAGAGACCCAGTACTTC
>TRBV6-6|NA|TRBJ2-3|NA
CASSYSSGQGSDTQYF
TGTGCCAGCAGTTACTCGAGTGGGCAGGGATCTGATACGCAGTATTTT
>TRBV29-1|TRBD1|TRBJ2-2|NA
CSVETGTVFTGELFF
TGCAGCGTTGAGACCGGGACAGTTTTCACCGGGGAGCTGTTTTTT
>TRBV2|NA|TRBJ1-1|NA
CASSVQAARTEAFF
TGTGCCAGCAGTGTACAGGCGGCGCGCACTGAAGCTTTCTTT
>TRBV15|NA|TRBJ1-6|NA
CATSEPGSVAPLHF
TGTGCCACCTCCGAGCCAGGTAGTGTGGCACCCCTCCACTTT
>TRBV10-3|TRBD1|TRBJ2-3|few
CAIMKGASTDTQYF
TGTGCCATCATGAAGGGGGCTTCCACAGATACGCAGTATTTT
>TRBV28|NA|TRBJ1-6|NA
CASSLDTTGHYSPLHF
TGTGCCAGCAGTCTAGATACTACAGGGCATTATTCACCCCTCCACTTT
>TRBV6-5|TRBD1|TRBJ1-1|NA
CASSPGQGAFF
TGTGCCAGCAGCCCGGGACAGGGCGCTTTCTTT
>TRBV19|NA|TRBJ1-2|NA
CASSVEQANYGYTF
TGTGCCAGTAGTGTCGAACAGGCTAACTATGGCTACACCTTC
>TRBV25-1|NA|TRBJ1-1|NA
CASSEFLNTEAFF
TGTGCCAGCAGTGAATTTCTTAACACTGAAGCTTTCTTT
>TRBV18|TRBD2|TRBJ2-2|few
CASSRLAGDAGELFF
TGTGCCAGCTCGAGACTAGCGGGAGACGCCGGGGAGCTGTTTTTT
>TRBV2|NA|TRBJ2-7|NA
CASSETNGLVGEQYF
TGTGCCAGCAGCGAAACTAACGGCCTCGTGGGCGAGCAGTACTTC
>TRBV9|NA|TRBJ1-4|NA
CASSVGPGENEKLFF
TGTGCCAGCAGCGTAGGTCCTGGGGAGAATGAAAAACTGTTTTTT
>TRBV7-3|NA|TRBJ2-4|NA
CASSPLLRGAGNIQYF
TGTGCCAGCAGCCCTCTACTGCGGGGAGCTGGAAACATTCAGTACTTC
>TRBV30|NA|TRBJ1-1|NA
CAWSVAPRGTEAFF
TGTGCCTGGAGTGTGGCCCCCAGAGGAACTGAAGCTTTCTTT
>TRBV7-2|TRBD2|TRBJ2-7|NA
CASSSPTGGFSEQYF
TGTGCCAGCAGCTCACCTACGGGGGGGTTTTCCGAGCAGTACTTC
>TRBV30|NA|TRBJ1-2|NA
CACTPLGRNYGYTF
TGTGCCTGTACACCCTTGGGCAGAAACTATGGCTACACCTTC
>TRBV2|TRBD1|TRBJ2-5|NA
CASSPPDRLETQYF
TGTGCCAGCAGCCCCCCGGACAGGTTGGAGACCCAGTACTTC
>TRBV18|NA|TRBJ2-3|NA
CASSPVTQSDTQYF
TGTGCCAGCTCACCCGTTACACAGTCGGATACGCAGTATTTT
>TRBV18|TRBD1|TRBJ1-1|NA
CASSPDRGQIEAFF
TGTGCCAGCTCCCCGGACAGGGGGCAGATTGAAGCTTTCTTT
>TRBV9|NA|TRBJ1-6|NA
CASSEQQVNSPLHF
TGTGCCAGCAGCGAGCAGCAGGTGAATTCACCCCTCCACTTT
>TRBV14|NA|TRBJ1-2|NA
CASSRGTFNYGYTF
TGTGCCAGCAGTCGGGGAACTTTTAACTATGGCTACACCTTC
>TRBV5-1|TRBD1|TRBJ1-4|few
CASSSGDSSEKLFF
TGCGCCAGCAGCTCCGGGGACAGCAGTGAAAAACTGTTTTTT
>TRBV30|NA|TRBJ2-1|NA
CAWSARGEQFF
TGTGCCTGGAGCGCCCGAGGGGAGCAGTTCTTC
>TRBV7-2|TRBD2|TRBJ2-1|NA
CASSLAGLAAPNEQFF
TGTGCCAGCAGCTTAGCCGGACTAGCTGCACCCAATGAGCAGTTCTTC
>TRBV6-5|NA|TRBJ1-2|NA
CASSSGTVVLNYGYTF
TGTGCCAGCAGTTCCGGAACAGTGGTGCTTAACTATGGCTACACCTTC
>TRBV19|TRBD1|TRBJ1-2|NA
CASSSPGQGYGYTF
TGTGCCAGTAGTAGCCCGGGACAGGGGTATGGCTACACCTTC
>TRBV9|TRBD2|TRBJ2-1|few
CASSEGLAGYNEQFF
TGTGCCAGCAGCGAGGGACTAGCGGGATACAATGAGCAGTTCTTC
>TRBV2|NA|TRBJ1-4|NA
CASSDVLARAPGEKLFF
TGTGCCAGCAGTGACGTGCTAGCTCGGGCCCCCGGTGAAAAACTGTTTTTT
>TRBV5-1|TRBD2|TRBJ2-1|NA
CASSPSGLGNEQFF
TGCGCCAGCAGCCCTAGCGGGCTAGGGAATGAGCAGTTCTTC
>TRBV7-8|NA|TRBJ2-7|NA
CASSTSPGSSYEQYF
TGTGCCAGCAGCACTTCTCCGGGGAGCTCCTACGAGCAGTACTTC
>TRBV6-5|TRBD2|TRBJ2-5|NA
CASRRTSGQETQYF
TGTGCCAGCAGGCGGACTAGCGGGCAAGAGACCCAGTACTTC
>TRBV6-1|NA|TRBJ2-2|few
CASSDRFTGELFF
TGTGCCAGCAGTGACAGGTTCACCGGGGAGCTGTTTTTT
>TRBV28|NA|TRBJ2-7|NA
CASTGSAGGDYEQYF
TGTGCCAGCACCGGCAGTGCAGGAGGGGATTACGAGCAGTACTTC
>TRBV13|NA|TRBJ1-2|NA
CASSPRTANYGYTF
TGTGCCAGCAGCCCCAGGACAGCGAACTATGGCTACACCTTC
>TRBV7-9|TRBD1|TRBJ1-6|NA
CASSLIRGQSPLHF
TGTGCCAGCAGCTTGATCAGGGGGCAATCACCCCTCCACTTT